A selection of T cell receptor beta chains follows, all from one sample in a study of T cells in Graves' hyperthyroidism and ophthalmopathy. One entry per CDR3 protein, called by TCRdb with MiXCR from the multiplex PCR reads. The sample lists 600,000 to 650,000 distinct CDR3 sequences; around 15% were seen once. Sequenced material: blood. The source of these receptors is a woman aged 30 to 39 with Graves' hyperthyroidism. Each CDR3 is given with its conserved first and last residue. Fields, in order: V gene, clone size, J gene, CDR3 protein. A clone size is listed for some rows: how often the clone was seen (once, few, many), or a class if it is expanded.

TRBV20-1	many	TRBJ1-1	CSAPGSAGHGEAFF
TRBV5-1	NA	TRBJ1-1	CASSLGPGGTTEAFF
TRBV27	many	TRBJ2-3	CASSTGGSADTQYF
TRBV27	once	TRBJ2-3	CASKVLAVTDTQYF
TRBV5-1	many	TRBJ2-3	CASSWQGYTDTQYF
TRBV2	NA	TRBJ2-5	CASDSTGVETQYF
TRBV28	many	TRBJ2-3	CASSLGSSSTDTQYF
TRBV24-1	few	TRBJ1-5	CATSVGDQPQHF
TRBV15	many	TRBJ2-5	CATSRSISLQETQYF
TRBV28	many	TRBJ2-5	CASSLYKGRGGETQYF